This entry describes one T cell receptor beta chain. This sample is drawn from a study of T cell responses to AZD1222 COVID-19 vaccine. Generated by immunoSEQ multiplex PCR, the TCRdb table keeps only in-frame clones and is missing some. Here the sample spans 95,000 to 150,000 clones, around 92% being singletons. V shed 6 bases and J shed 5 bases, with 11 bases lying between them. The CDR3 loop spans 13 amino acids. Germline loops: CDR1 MNHNY, CDR2 SVGAGI (reference sequence). The genes are TRBV6-6 and TRBJ2-1; weak D call: TRBD2 (5 bases). Specimen: peripheral blood, collected on day 0 of AZD1222 vaccination. This clonotype was obtained from an adult in good health. CDR3 residues: CASSSGGNNEQFF. In nucleotides, the CDR3 is TGTGCCAGCAGCTCCGGAGGAAACAATGAGCAGTTCTTC.